The table lists the clone carrying this TCR beta chain with a few counts. These data come from a study of blood T cells in healthy people across ages. The germline CDR1 and CDR2 sequences are SGHRS and YFSETQ. After removal of 0 bases from V and 6 bases from J, the junction contained 8 bases not matched to a gene. This CDR3 comprises 16 residues. A sample-barcoded 5' primer and a J-beta primer mix were used in a second PCR of roughly 7 to 11 cycles. Via MiXCR, TCRdb re-called the 5' RACE reads, giving one row per CDR3 protein. This sample carries fewer than 1.5 million distinct CDR3 sequences, approximately 42% of them seen once, and the ten largest clones take approximately 7.9%.

The chain employs TRBV5-1 and TRBJ2-1, with 8 bases lining up with TRBD2. The sequence was obtained from a woman aged 18-35 years in good health. Sequencing was carried out using blood. CDR3 amino acids: CASSLGPTGGGNEQFF. DNA for the CDR3: TGCGCCAGCAGCTTGGGCCCAACGGGAGGGGGCAATGAGCAGTTCTTC. Full variable domain (outside the CDR3, taken from reference TRBV5-1 and TRBJ2-1): KAGVTQTPRYLIKTRGQQVTLSCSPISGHRSVSWYQQTPGQGLQFLFEYFSETQRNKGNFPGRFSGRQFSNSRSEMNVSTLELGDSALYLCASSLGPTGGGNEQFFGPGTRLTVL.